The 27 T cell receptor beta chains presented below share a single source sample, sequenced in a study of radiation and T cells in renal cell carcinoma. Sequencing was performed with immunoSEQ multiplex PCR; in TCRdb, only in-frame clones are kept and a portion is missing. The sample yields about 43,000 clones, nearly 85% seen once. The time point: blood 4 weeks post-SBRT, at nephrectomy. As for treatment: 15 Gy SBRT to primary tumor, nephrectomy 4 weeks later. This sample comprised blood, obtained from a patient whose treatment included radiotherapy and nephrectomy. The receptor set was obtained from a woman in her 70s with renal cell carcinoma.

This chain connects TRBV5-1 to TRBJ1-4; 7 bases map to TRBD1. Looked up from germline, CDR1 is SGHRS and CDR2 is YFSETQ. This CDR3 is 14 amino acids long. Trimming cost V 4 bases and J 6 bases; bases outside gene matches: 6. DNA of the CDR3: TGCGCCAGCAGCGCGACAGGGACCGATGAAAAACTGTTTTTT. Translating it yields CASSATGTDEKLFF.

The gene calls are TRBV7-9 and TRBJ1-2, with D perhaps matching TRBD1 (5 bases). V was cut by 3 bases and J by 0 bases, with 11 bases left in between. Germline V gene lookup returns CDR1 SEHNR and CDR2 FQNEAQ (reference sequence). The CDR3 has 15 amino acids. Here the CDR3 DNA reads TGTGCCAGCAGCTTCCCGACAGTCACTAACTATGGCTACACCTTC. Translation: CASSFPTVTNYGYTF.

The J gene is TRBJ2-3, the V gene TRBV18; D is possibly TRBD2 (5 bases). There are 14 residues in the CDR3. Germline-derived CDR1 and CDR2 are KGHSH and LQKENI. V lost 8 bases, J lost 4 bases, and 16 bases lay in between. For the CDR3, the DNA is TGTGCCAGCGCATCACGGGGTCCCGCAGATACGCAGTATTTT. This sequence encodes CASASRGPADTQYF.

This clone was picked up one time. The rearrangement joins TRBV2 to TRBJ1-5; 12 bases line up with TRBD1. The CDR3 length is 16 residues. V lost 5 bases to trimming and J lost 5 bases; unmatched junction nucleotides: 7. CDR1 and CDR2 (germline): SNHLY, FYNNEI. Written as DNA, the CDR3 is TGTGCCAGCAGTACAATTGGGACAGGGGGCGATCAGCCCCAGCATTTT. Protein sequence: CASSTIGTGGDQPQHF.

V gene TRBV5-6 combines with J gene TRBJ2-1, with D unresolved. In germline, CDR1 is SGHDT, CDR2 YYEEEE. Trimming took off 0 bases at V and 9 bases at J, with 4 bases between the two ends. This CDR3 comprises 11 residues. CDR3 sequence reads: CASSLVGEQFF. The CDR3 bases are TGTGCCAGCAGCTTGGTTGGTGAGCAGTTCTTC.

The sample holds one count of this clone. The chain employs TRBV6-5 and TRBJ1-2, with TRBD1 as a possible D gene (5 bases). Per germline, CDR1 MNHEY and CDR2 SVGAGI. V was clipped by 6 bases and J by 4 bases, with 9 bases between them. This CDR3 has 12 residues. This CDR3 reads CASRTETYGYTF. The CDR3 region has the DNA TGTGCCAGCAGGACAGAAACCTATGGCTACACCTTC.

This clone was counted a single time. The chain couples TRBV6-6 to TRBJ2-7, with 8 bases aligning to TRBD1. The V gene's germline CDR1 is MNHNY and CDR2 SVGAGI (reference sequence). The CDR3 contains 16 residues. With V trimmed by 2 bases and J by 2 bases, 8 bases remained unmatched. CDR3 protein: CASSYSQGAITYEQYF. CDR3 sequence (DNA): TGTGCCAGCAGTTACAGTCAGGGGGCAATCACCTACGAGCAGTACTTC.

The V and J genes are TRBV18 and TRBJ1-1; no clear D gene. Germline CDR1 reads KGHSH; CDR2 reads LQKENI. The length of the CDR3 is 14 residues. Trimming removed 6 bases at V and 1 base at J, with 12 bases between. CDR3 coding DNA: TGTGCCAGCTCGGCGGAACAAGCGAACACTGAAGCTTTCTTT. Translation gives CASSAEQANTEAFF.

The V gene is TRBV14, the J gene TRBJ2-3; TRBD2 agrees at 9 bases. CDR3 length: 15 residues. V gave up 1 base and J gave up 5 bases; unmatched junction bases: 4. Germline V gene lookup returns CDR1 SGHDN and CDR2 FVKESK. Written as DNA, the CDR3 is TGTGCCAGCAGCCAAGGAGCGGGGGGCGGAGATACGCAGTATTTT. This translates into CASSQGAGGGDTQYF.

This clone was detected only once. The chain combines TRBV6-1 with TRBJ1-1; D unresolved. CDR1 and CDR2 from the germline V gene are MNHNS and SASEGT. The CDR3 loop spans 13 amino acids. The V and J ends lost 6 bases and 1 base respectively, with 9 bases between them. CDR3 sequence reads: CASSHFWNTEAFF. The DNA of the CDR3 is TGTGCCAGCAGCCATTTTTGGAACACTGAAGCTTTCTTT.

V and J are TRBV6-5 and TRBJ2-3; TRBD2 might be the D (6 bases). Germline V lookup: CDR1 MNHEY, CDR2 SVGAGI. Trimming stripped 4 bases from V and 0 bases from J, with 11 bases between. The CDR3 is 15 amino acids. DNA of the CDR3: TGTGCCAGCAGTTCCTCGGGACTCAGCACAGATACGCAGTATTTT. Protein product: CASSSSGLSTDTQYF.

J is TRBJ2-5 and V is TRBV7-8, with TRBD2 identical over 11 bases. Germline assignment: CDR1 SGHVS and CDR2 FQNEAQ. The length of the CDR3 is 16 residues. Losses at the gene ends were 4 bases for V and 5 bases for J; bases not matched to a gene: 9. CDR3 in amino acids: CASSYGTSGPSETQYF. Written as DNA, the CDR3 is TGTGCCAGCAGCTATGGGACTAGCGGTCCGAGCGAGACCCAGTACTTC.

The CDR3 DNA reads as TGTGCCAGCAGCTTGAGCGGGGGGGATTACAATGAGCAGTTCTTC. Protein product: CASSLSGGDYNEQFF. This chain links TRBV7-2 with TRBJ2-1; TRBD2 matches at 10 bases. The trim removed 3 bases at V and 4 bases at J, leaving 3 bases unmatched. Looked up from germline, CDR1 is SGHTA and CDR2 is FQGNSA. The CDR3 extends over 15 amino acids.

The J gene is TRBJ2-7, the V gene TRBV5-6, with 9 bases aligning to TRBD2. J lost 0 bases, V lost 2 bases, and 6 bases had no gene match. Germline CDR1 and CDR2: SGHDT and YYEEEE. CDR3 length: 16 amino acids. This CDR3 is CASSFLEAGGSYEQYF. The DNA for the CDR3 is TGTGCCAGCAGCTTTCTTGAAGCGGGGGGCTCCTACGAGCAGTACTTC.

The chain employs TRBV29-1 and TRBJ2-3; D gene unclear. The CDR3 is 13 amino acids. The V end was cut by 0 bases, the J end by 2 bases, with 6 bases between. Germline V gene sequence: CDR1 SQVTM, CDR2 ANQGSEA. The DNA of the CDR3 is TGCAGCGTTGAAGACGGACCCACAGATACGCAGTATTTT. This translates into CSVEDGPTDTQYF.

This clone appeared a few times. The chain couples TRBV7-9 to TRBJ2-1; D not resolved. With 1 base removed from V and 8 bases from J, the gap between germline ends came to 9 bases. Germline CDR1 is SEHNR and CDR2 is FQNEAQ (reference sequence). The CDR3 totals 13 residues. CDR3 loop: CASSLDLLDEQFF. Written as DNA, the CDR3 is TGTGCCAGCAGCTTAGATCTTTTAGATGAGCAGTTCTTC.

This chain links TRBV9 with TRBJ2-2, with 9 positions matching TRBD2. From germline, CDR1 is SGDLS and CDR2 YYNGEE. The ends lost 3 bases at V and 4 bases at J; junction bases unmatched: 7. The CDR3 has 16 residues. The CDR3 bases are TGTGCCAGCAGCGGGGAGACTAGCGGTGCCACCGGGGAGCTGTTTTTT. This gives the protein CASSGETSGATGELFF.

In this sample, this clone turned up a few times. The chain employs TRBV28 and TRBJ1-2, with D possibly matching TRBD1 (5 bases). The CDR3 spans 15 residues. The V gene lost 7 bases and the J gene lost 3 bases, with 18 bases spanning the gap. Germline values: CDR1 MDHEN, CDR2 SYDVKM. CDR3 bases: TGTGCCAGCACCCTTCTGAGGGGCGATGACTATGGCTACACCTTC. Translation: CASTLLRGDDYGYTF.

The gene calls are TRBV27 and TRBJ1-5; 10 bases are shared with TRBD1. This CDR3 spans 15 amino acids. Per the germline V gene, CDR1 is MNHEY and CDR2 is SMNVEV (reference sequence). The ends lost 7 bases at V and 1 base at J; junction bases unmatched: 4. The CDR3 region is CASTRTGGSNQPQHF. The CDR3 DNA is TGTGCCAGCACCCGGACAGGGGGAAGCAATCAGCCCCAGCATTTT.

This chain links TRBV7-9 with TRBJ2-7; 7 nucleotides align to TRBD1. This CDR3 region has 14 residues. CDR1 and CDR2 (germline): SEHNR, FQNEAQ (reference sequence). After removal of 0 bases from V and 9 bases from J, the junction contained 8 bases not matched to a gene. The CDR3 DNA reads TGTGCCAGCAGCTTAGCGGACCGACAGGGTATGCAGTACTTC. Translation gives CASSLADRQGMQYF.

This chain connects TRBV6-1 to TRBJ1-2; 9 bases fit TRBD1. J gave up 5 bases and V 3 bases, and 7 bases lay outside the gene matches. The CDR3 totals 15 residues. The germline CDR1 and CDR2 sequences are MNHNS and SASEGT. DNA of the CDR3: TGTGCCAGCAGTGACGGGGGACAGGGAATTTATGGCTACACCTTC. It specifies CASSDGGQGIYGYTF.

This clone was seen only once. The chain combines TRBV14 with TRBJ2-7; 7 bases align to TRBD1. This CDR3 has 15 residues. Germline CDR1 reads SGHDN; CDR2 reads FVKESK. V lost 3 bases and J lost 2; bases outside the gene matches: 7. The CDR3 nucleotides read TGTGCCAGCAGCCATAGAGGGGGCAGGGCCTACGAGCAGTACTTC. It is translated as CASSHRGGRAYEQYF.

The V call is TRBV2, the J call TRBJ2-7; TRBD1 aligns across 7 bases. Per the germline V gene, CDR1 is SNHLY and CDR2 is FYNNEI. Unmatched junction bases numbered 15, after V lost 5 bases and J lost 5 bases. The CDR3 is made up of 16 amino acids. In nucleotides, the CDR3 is TGTGCCAGCAGTCTACGAGCGGCAGGGGGATCCCACGAGCAGTACTTC. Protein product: CASSLRAAGGSHEQYF.

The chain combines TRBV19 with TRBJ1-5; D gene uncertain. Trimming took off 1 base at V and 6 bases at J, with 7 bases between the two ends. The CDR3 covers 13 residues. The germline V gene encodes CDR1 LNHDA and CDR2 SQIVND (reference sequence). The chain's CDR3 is CASSIGPPQPQHF. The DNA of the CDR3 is TGTGCCAGTAGTATAGGGCCGCCTCAGCCCCAGCATTTT.

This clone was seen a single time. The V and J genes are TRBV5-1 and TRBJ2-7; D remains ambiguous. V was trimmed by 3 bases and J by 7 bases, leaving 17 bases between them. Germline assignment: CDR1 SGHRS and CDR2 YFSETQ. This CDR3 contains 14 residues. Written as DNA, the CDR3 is TGCGCCAGCAGCTCCCCCCTCCGTCCACAGGAGCAGTACTTC. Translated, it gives CASSSPLRPQEQYF.

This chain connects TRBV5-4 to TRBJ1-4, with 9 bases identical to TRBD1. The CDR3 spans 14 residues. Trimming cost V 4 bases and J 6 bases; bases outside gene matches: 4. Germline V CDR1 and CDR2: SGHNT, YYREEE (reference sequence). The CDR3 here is CASSRQGVDEKLFF. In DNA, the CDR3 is TGTGCCAGCAGCAGACAGGGGGTCGATGAAAAACTGTTTTTT.

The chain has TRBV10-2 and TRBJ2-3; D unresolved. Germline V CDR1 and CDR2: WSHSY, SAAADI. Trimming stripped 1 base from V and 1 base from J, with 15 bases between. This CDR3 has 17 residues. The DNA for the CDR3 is TGCGCCAGCAGTGAGTTTACCCGGGCCTATCGCACAGATACGCAGTATTTT. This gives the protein CASSEFTRAYRTDTQYF.